This entry concerns a single T cell receptor beta chain. Original methodology: How many nucleated cells were present was estimated from reference gene primer amplification. Sequenced by immunoSEQ multiplex PCR; TCRdb stores in-frame clones only, minus some. The V and J calls and clone size were taken over from that table, and D and trimming were inferred from the DNA. Counted here are 23,000 or so clones, about four fifths occurring once; the ten biggest clones make up over 6.5%. This entry is derived from a study of blood T cell repertoires in COVID-19. About the research overall: COVID-19 samples from acute and convalescent phases originated in the United States, Italy and Spain. Sample material is recorded as cDNA or gDNA derived from T cells, B-cell-depleted T cells, or PBMCs.

V lost 0 bases, J lost 0 bases, and 12 bases lay in between. The CDR3 runs 17 residues. Germline CDR1 MNHNS, CDR2 SASEGT. V and J are TRBV6-1 and TRBJ1-3, with unresolved D. This receptor was identified in a human donor in a cohort sampled during active COVID-19. Sequenced: peripheral blood. CDR3 bases: TGTGCCAGCAGTGAAGCGCACGGCGGCAGCTCTGGAAACACCATATATTTT. Translated: CASSEAHGGSSGNTIYF.